The 8 T cell receptor beta chains below were found in one sample sequenced in a study of a mutant IDH1 vaccine in newly diagnosed glioma. Which antigens these TCRs recognize remains unknown. Time point in this sample: week 47, end of study. Vaccine doses each comprised 300 ug of mutant IDH1 20-mer peptide, with topical imiquimod. Repertoires were generated with immunoSEQ multiplex PCR, while TCRdb's copy carries only in-frame clones and drops some. The sample comprises about 94,000 clones, 89% of which are singletons, and approximately 0.8% rests with the top ten. The source was PBMCs, collected from a glioma patient whose treatment included an IDH1 peptide vaccine. Receptors were obtained from a woman aged 45 to 65 with glioma.

This chain joins TRBV6-1 and TRBJ2-7, with 15 bases identical to TRBD2. The CDR3 is 18 residues long. Germline V gene data show CDR1 as MNHNS and CDR2 as SASEGT. J gave up 4 bases and V 3 bases, and 10 bases lay outside the gene matches. DNA for the CDR3: TGTGCCAGCAGTGAGGTCGGACTAGCGGGAGGGAGACGATACGAGCAGTACTTC. It encodes CASSEVGLAGGRRYEQYF.

The chain links TRBV6-5 to TRBJ1-1, with a tentative D call TRBD1 (5 bases). Germline V gives CDR1 MNHEY, CDR2 SVGAGI. This CDR3 has 15 amino acids. V was shortened by 8 bases and J by 6 bases, with 22 bases between the two germline ends. The CDR3, as DNA: TGTGCCAGCTCAACGAGGGGATTGGATGGAGCTGAAGCTTTCTTT. Translation: CASSTRGLDGAEAFF.

The chain links TRBV19 to TRBJ2-7; either TRBD1 or TRBD2 may supply D (5 bases each). Trimming removed 6 bases from V and 4 bases from J, with 13 bases in between. CDR3 length equals 13 residues. Per germline, CDR1 LNHDA and CDR2 SQIVND (reference sequence). The CDR3 coding sequence is TGTGCCAGTAGCAGGGACCGAGGGTACGAGCAGTACTTC. Protein sequence: CASSRDRGYEQYF. Supplemented by reference TRBV19 and TRBJ2-7, the full variable domain reads DGGITQSPKYLFRKEGQNVTLSCEQNLNHDAMYWYRQDPGQGLRLIYYSQIVNDFQKGDIAEGYSVSREKKESFPLTVTSAQKNPTAFYLCASSRDRGYEQYFGPGTRLTVT.

V is TRBV10-3 and J is TRBJ1-1; D call uncertain. V was cut by 7 bases and J by 6 bases, with 15 bases left in between. Germline V gene data show CDR1 as ENHRY and CDR2 as SYGVKD. CDR3 length: 13 residues. The CDR3 reads CAINIDGEAEAFF. The CDR3 nucleotides are TGTGCCATCAATATCGACGGGGAAGCTGAAGCTTTCTTT.

This chain joins TRBV4-1 and TRBJ2-1; D is ambiguous. Deletions cut 1 base from V and 9 bases from J, with 10 bases between. The CDR3 spans 13 residues. CDR1 is MGHRA, CDR2 YSYEKL, per germline. DNA for the CDR3: TGCGCCAGCAGCCAAGCCCCATTGGTTGAGCAGTTCTTC. This sequence encodes CASSQAPLVEQFF.

CDR3 sequence reads: CASTRGVNQPQHF. The CDR3 coding sequence is TGTGCCAGCACTCGGGGGGTCAATCAGCCCCAGCATTTT. The V and J genes are TRBV6-6 and TRBJ1-5; a weak D match, TRBD1 (5 bases). CDR3 size: 13 residues. Germline CDR1 is MNHNY and CDR2 is SVGAGI (reference sequence). V was trimmed by 7 bases and J by 3 bases, leaving 10 bases between them.

This clone was found once. The rearrangement links TRBV27 to TRBJ2-3, with 10 bases fitting TRBD1. The J segment lost 3 bases and the V segment lost 1 base, leaving 7 bases of the junction unmatched. Germline CDR1 is MNHEY and CDR2 is SMNVEV (reference sequence). This CDR3 contains 17 residues. CDR3 region: CASSLFQTGGKTDTQYF. In DNA form, the CDR3 reads TGTGCCAGCAGTTTATTTCAGACAGGGGGCAAGACAGATACGCAGTATTTT.

J is TRBJ1-2 and V is TRBV7-2; D is ambiguous. Germline CDR1 SGHTA, CDR2 FQGNSA. The CDR3 is 14 amino acids. V lost 1 base and J 4 bases, leaving 10 bases between the germline ends. The CDR3 bases are TGTGCCAGCAGCTTAGACGTGGTTACCTATGGCTACACCTTC. It specifies CASSLDVVTYGYTF.